The 2 T cell receptor beta chains listed next were all sequenced from one sample in a study of blood T cell repertoires in COVID-19. Assay: immunoSEQ multiplex PCR; the TCRdb copy retains only in-frame clones and omits some. The sample has around 250,000 clones, roughly nine tenths seen once. Source material: peripheral blood. These receptors were obtained from a man aged 35-49 years with active or convalescent COVID-19.

V gene TRBV5-5 combines with J gene TRBJ1-5; 10 bases align to TRBD1. Trimming removed 4 bases from V and 9 bases from J; junction bases left unmatched: 4. Germline V lookup: CDR1 SGHKS, CDR2 YYEKEE (reference sequence). The CDR3 has 13 residues. The CDR3 nucleotides read TGTGCCAGCAGCCAGGACAGGGGGAGGCCCCAGCATTTT. It encodes CASSQDRGRPQHF.

This clone was recorded once. The gene calls are TRBV19 and TRBJ2-2; TRBD2 matches 8 bases. Germline V CDR1 and CDR2: LNHDA, SQIVND (reference sequence). The CDR3 has 16 residues. The ends lost 3 bases at V and 1 base at J; junction bases unmatched: 4. CDR3 sequence: CASSINSGGNTGELFF. The CDR3 DNA sequence: TGTGCCAGTAGTATTAACAGCGGGGGGAACACCGGGGAGCTGTTTTTT.